This is a list of T cell receptor beta chains from one sample in a study of shared clonotypes between healthy human individuals. Here immunoSEQ multiplex PCR was the method, and the copy in TCRdb shows in-frame clones only, minus some. The sample lists hundreds of thousands of clones, roughly 78% occurring once. The sample consisted of memory CD4+ T cells sorted from blood. These receptors were obtained from a woman under 40 in good health. The CDR3 runs from the conserved cysteine through the conserved F or W. The order of the fields is CDR3 DNA, CDR3 protein, J gene, CDR3 length, V gene, clone size, D gene. The D gene is left open where the match is weak. Part of the rows lack a size; the others show once, few, many or a class for expanded clones.

cdr3_nt: TGTGCCAGCAGTCCATTACAGAAACGGCAAAAACTGTTTTTT; cdr3_aa: CASSPLQKRQKLFF; j_call: TRBJ1-4; cdr3_length: 14; v_call: TRBV2; clone_size: few; d_call: .
cdr3_nt: TGCGCCAGCAGCCAAGGGGCAGGGGAGATTTATGGCTACACCTTC; cdr3_aa: CASSQGAGEIYGYTF; j_call: TRBJ1-2; cdr3_length: 15; v_call: TRBV4-1; clone_size: once; d_call: .
cdr3_nt: TGCGCCAGCAGCTCAAAGCGGGATGCAGACACCGGGGAGCTGTTTTTT; cdr3_aa: CASSSKRDADTGELFF; j_call: TRBJ2-2; cdr3_length: 16; v_call: TRBV5-1; clone_size: .; d_call: TRBD2
cdr3_nt: TGCGCCAGCAGCGGCGGGACAGGGATGGGCACTGAAGCTTTCTTT; cdr3_aa: CASSGGTGMGTEAFF; j_call: TRBJ1-1; cdr3_length: 15; v_call: TRBV5-1; clone_size: .; d_call: TRBD1
cdr3_nt: TGCGCCAGTAGCCAGGGATCCTACGAGCAGTACTTC; cdr3_aa: CASSQGSYEQYF; j_call: TRBJ2-7; cdr3_length: 12; v_call: TRBV5-1; clone_size: .; d_call: .
cdr3_nt: TGTGCCAGTAGTGGTGGGATGGGACCAACTAATGAAAAACTGTTTTTT; cdr3_aa: CASSGGMGPTNEKLFF; j_call: TRBJ1-4; cdr3_length: 16; v_call: TRBV19; clone_size: .; d_call: .
cdr3_nt: TGTGCCAGCAGCTTGGGGCTTTACGAGCAGTACTTC; cdr3_aa: CASSLGLYEQYF; j_call: TRBJ2-7; cdr3_length: 12; v_call: TRBV5-8; clone_size: few; d_call: .
cdr3_nt: TGTGCCAGCAGTGCTTTACAGGTGATGGACACTGAAGCTTTCTTT; cdr3_aa: CASSALQVMDTEAFF; j_call: TRBJ1-1; cdr3_length: 15; v_call: TRBV6-1; clone_size: few; d_call: .
cdr3_nt: TGCGCCAGCAGCTCCGGCCAGGGGGATAACACCGGGGAGCTGTTTTTT; cdr3_aa: CASSSGQGDNTGELFF; j_call: TRBJ2-2; cdr3_length: 16; v_call: TRBV5-1; clone_size: once; d_call: TRBD1
cdr3_nt: TGTGCCAGCAGCAAGAGGGGGGACAGGGTTCCAGATACGCAGTATTTT; cdr3_aa: CASSKRGDRVPDTQYF; j_call: TRBJ2-3; cdr3_length: 16; v_call: TRBV11-2; clone_size: few; d_call: TRBD1
cdr3_nt: TGCAGCGTTTTTAGTCCAGGGGGTCGTGAAAAACTGTTTTTT; cdr3_aa: CSVFSPGGREKLFF; j_call: TRBJ1-4; cdr3_length: 14; v_call: TRBV29-1; clone_size: .; d_call: TRBD1
cdr3_nt: TGTGCCAGCTCACCAGACGCGGGAGTCCACGAGCAGTACTTC; cdr3_aa: CASSPDAGVHEQYF; j_call: TRBJ2-7; cdr3_length: 14; v_call: TRBV18; clone_size: .; d_call: TRBD2
cdr3_nt: TGTGCCAGCAGCTTGGGGACAGGGGGCTCGTGGCTATTGGCCCTCAAACTGTTTTTT; cdr3_aa: CASSLGTGGSWLLALKLFF; j_call: TRBJ1-4; cdr3_length: 19; v_call: TRBV5-4; clone_size: .; d_call: TRBD1
cdr3_nt: TGCGCCAGCAGCCAAGTAGGGGGATCCTACAATGAGCAGTTCTTC; cdr3_aa: CASSQVGGSYNEQFF; j_call: TRBJ2-1; cdr3_length: 15; v_call: TRBV4-1; clone_size: .; d_call: .
cdr3_nt: TGTGCCAGCGGGACGGCTGTTCCACGAGGGGGATACAATGAGCAGTTCTTC; cdr3_aa: CASGTAVPRGGYNEQFF; j_call: TRBJ2-1; cdr3_length: 17; v_call: TRBV7-9; clone_size: once; d_call: .
cdr3_nt: TGCGCCAGCCCAGACAGGACGGCCAAAAACATTCAGTACTTC; cdr3_aa: CASPDRTAKNIQYF; j_call: TRBJ2-4; cdr3_length: 14; v_call: TRBV23-1; clone_size: .; d_call: .
cdr3_nt: TGTGCCAGCAGCATAGAAGCCTTCCTGTGGACCTACGAGCAGTACTTC; cdr3_aa: CASSIEAFLWTYEQYF; j_call: TRBJ2-7; cdr3_length: 16; v_call: TRBV5-8; clone_size: many; d_call: .
cdr3_nt: TGTGCCAGCAGCTTGGGACTAGCGGAACAAGAGACCCAGTACTTC; cdr3_aa: CASSLGLAEQETQYF; j_call: TRBJ2-5; cdr3_length: 15; v_call: TRBV7-7; clone_size: .; d_call: TRBD2
cdr3_nt: TGTGCCAGCAGCTTTCTCTCACAAGAGACCCAGTACTTC; cdr3_aa: CASSFLSQETQYF; j_call: TRBJ2-5; cdr3_length: 13; v_call: TRBV7-9; clone_size: .; d_call: .
cdr3_nt: TGCGCCAGCAGCTTGGCCGGGGGCGGGAGGTCAGATACGCAGTATTTT; cdr3_aa: CASSLAGGGRSDTQYF; j_call: TRBJ2-3; cdr3_length: 16; v_call: TRBV5-1; clone_size: .; d_call: TRBD2
cdr3_nt: TGCAGCGTACAGGGGACCTACGAGCAGTACTTC; cdr3_aa: CSVQGTYEQYF; j_call: TRBJ2-7; cdr3_length: 11; v_call: TRBV29-1; clone_size: .; d_call: TRBD1
cdr3_nt: TGTGCCAGCGCTCTTGGGTACGCACGGATTAGCAATCAGCCCCAGCATTTT; cdr3_aa: CASALGYARISNQPQHF; j_call: TRBJ1-5; cdr3_length: 17; v_call: TRBV28; clone_size: few; d_call: .
cdr3_nt: TGCGCCAGCAGCCAAGTTCTAGCGAAGGAGACCCAGTACTTC; cdr3_aa: CASSQVLAKETQYF; j_call: TRBJ2-5; cdr3_length: 14; v_call: TRBV4-1; clone_size: .; d_call: .
cdr3_nt: TGTGCCAGCAGTATGGGGGCTCGGGAGACCCAGTACTTC; cdr3_aa: CASSMGARETQYF; j_call: TRBJ2-5; cdr3_length: 13; v_call: TRBV2; clone_size: .; d_call: .
cdr3_nt: TGCGCCAGCAGCTATGGGAGCACTAGCGGGGGCACAGATACGCAGTATTTT; cdr3_aa: CASSYGSTSGGTDTQYF; j_call: TRBJ2-3; cdr3_length: 17; v_call: TRBV10-1; clone_size: .; d_call: TRBD2
cdr3_nt: TGTGCCAGCAGCTTAAGAGCGGGACGGTACAATGAGCAGTTCTTC; cdr3_aa: CASSLRAGRYNEQFF; j_call: TRBJ2-1; cdr3_length: 15; v_call: TRBV7-3; clone_size: .; d_call: TRBD2
cdr3_nt: TGTGCCAGCAGCCAATCGAAGGGAAGGGGGCATCAGCCCCAGCATTTT; cdr3_aa: CASSQSKGRGHQPQHF; j_call: TRBJ1-5; cdr3_length: 16; v_call: TRBV16; clone_size: many; d_call: TRBD1